These 31 T cell receptor beta chains were sequenced from one sample in a study of cytomegalovirus exposure and HLA in healthy donors. Primers: 60 Vbeta forward and 13 Jbeta reverse. Sequencing was performed with immunoSEQ multiplex PCR; in TCRdb, only in-frame clones are kept and a portion is missing. This table holds over 150,000 clones, about four fifths found once. The source material was PBMCs. These receptors were obtained from a woman in her twenties or thirties in good health and CMV-seropositive.

The table lists this clone with a few counts. The chain uses TRBV28 and TRBJ1-5; D unclear. This CDR3 contains 12 residues. V lost 6 bases, J lost 0 bases, and 3 bases lay in between. Germline V gene lookup returns CDR1 MDHEN and CDR2 SYDVKM. The CDR3 is CASRSSNQPQHF. CDR3 nucleotide sequence: TGTGCCAGCAGGAGTAGCAATCAGCCCCAGCATTTT.

V and J are TRBV29-1 and TRBJ2-3, with a possible D match to TRBD1 (6 bases). Germline V lookup: CDR1 SQVTM, CDR2 ANQGSEA. Trimming took 5 bases from V and 4 from J, leaving 19 bases between them. The CDR3 has 15 residues. CDR3 in amino acids: CSVQVGWSGADTQYF. CDR3 DNA: TGCAGCGTTCAAGTTGGGTGGTCAGGGGCAGATACGCAGTATTTT.

The V call is TRBV9, the J call TRBJ2-3, with TRBD2 identical over 7 bases. Germline CDR1 reads SGDLS; CDR2 reads YYNGEE. This CDR3 is 14 amino acids long. V shed 2 bases and J 5 bases; nucleotides not matched to a gene: 5. The DNA of the CDR3 is TGTGCCAGCAGCGTCGGCTCGGGGGGAGATACGCAGTATTTT. Its protein product is CASSVGSGGDTQYF.

The chain joins TRBV7-9 to TRBJ2-1; D call uncertain. The CDR3 is 11 amino acids. Per the germline V gene, CDR1 is SEHNR and CDR2 is FQNEAQ (reference sequence). Trimming took off 5 bases at V and 10 bases at J, with 9 bases between the two ends. CDR3 protein: CASSLPTEQFF. The CDR3 bases are TGTGCCAGCAGCCTACCTACCGAGCAGTTCTTC.

The rearrangement uses TRBV9 and TRBJ1-1; D remains unclear. The CDR3 consists of 15 residues. Per the germline V gene, CDR1 is SGDLS and CDR2 is YYNGEE. Trimming pared 4 bases from V and 0 bases from J, leaving 13 bases between. As DNA, the CDR3 is TGTGCCAGCAGCTACAACCCAGTTATGAACACTGAAGCTTTCTTT. Protein sequence: CASSYNPVMNTEAFF.

In its sample, this clone was seen once. The J gene is TRBJ1-2, the V gene TRBV5-4, with 7 bases that match TRBD1. Germline loops: CDR1 SGHNT, CDR2 YYREEE (reference sequence). This CDR3 has 13 amino acids. J lost 6 bases, V lost 2 bases, and 4 bases had no gene match. The CDR3 is CASSLQGSDGYTF. Here the CDR3 DNA reads TGTGCCAGCAGCTTACAGGGGAGTGATGGCTACACCTTC.

The chain uses TRBV15 and TRBJ1-2; D unresolved. The germline V gene encodes CDR1 LNHNV and CDR2 YYDKDF (reference sequence). V was cut by 3 bases and J by 7 bases, with 6 bases left in between. The CDR3 consists of 11 residues. CDR3 region: CATSSFGGYTF. For the CDR3, the DNA is TGTGCCACCAGCAGCTTCGGTGGCTACACCTTC.

The genes are TRBV2 and TRBJ2-7; the match to TRBD2 covers 16 bases. The CDR3 consists of 17 residues. The germline CDR1 and CDR2 sequences are SNHLY and FYNNEI. V dropped 6 bases and J dropped 0; count of bases not matched to a gene: 5. DNA of the CDR3: TGTGCCAGCAGGAAGGGACTAGCGGGGGGGAGCTCCTACGAGCAGTACTTC. Its protein is CASRKGLAGGSSYEQYF.

With regard to this clone: The same CDR3 also results from other DNA sequences found in this sample. This CDR3 reads CSVDGQGTYEQYF. CDR3 coding DNA: TGCAGCGTTGACGGCCAGGGAACTTACGAGCAGTACTTC. V and J are TRBV29-1 and TRBJ2-7; D possibly corresponds to TRBD1 (5 bases). This CDR3 spans 13 amino acids. The germline gives CDR1 SQVTM, CDR2 ANQGSEA. The V and J ends lost 3 bases and 4 bases respectively, with 13 bases between them.

The V and J genes are TRBV7-9 and TRBJ2-1; TRBD2 is a possible D gene (6 bases). V gave up 6 bases and J gave up 0 bases, with 15 bases separating them. CDR3 length: 16 amino acids. CDR1 is SEHNR and CDR2 is FQNEAQ in the germline V gene (reference sequence). The chain's CDR3 is CASRASRGSSYNEQFF. In nucleotides, the CDR3 is TGTGCCAGCAGGGCTTCTCGGGGGAGCTCCTACAATGAGCAGTTCTTC.

The chain carries TRBV19 and TRBJ1-6; TRBD1 is a possible D gene (5 bases). In germline, CDR1 is LNHDA, CDR2 SQIVND (reference sequence). The V gene lost 3 bases and the J gene lost 8 bases, with 14 bases spanning the gap. This CDR3 has 15 residues. CDR3 in DNA: TGTGCCAGTAGTATGTCAGACAGCTGGGATTCACCCCTCCACTTT. Its translation: CASSMSDSWDSPLHF.

The rearrangement uses TRBV19 and TRBJ1-1, with D possibly being TRBD1 (6 bases). Germline CDR1 reads LNHDA; CDR2 reads SQIVND (reference sequence). V lost 5 bases and J lost 1, with 23 bases in between. This CDR3 has 18 amino acids. The CDR3 loop reads CASSFGSRPKTGNTEAFF. As DNA, the CDR3 is TGTGCCAGTAGTTTTGGATCGAGACCAAAGACAGGGAACACTGAAGCTTTCTTT.

The gene calls are TRBV28 and TRBJ1-3; the D is unclear. Germline CDR1 reads MDHEN; CDR2 reads SYDVKM. Deletions cut 8 bases from V and 0 bases from J, with 14 bases between. The CDR3 length is 15 residues. For the CDR3, the DNA is TGTGCCAGCCGACTACGCGTTAGCTCTGGAAACACCATATATTTT. Its translation: CASRLRVSSGNTIYF. The entire variable domain, with the rest obtained from reference TRBV28 and TRBJ1-3, is as follows: DVKVTQSSRYLVKRTGEKVFLECVQDMDHENMFWYRQDPGLGLRLIYFSYDVKMKEKGDIPEGYSVSREKKERFSLILESASTNQTSMYLCASRLRVSSGNTIYFGEGSWLTVV.

V usage is TRBV7-8 and J usage is TRBJ1-1; TRBD1 aligns across 9 bases. Germline CDR1 is SGHVS and CDR2 is FQNEAQ. V lost 4 bases to trimming and J lost 7 bases; unmatched junction nucleotides: 7. The CDR3 runs to 14 residues. CDR3 sequence reads: CASSYRTGDGEAFF. The CDR3 DNA reads TGTGCCAGCAGCTACCGGACAGGGGATGGTGAAGCTTTCTTT.

The chain employs TRBV6-5 and TRBJ2-7; 8 nucleotides align to TRBD1. The CDR3 covers 15 residues. Unmatched junction bases numbered 9, after V lost 6 bases and J lost 2 bases. Germline V gene lookup returns CDR1 MNHEY and CDR2 SVGAGI. DNA of the CDR3: TGTGCCAGCAGACCCTACCGGGACAGGACCTACGAGCAGTACTTC. Its translation: CASRPYRDRTYEQYF.

Notes on this clone: A junction boundary mismatches the germline segment, possibly from a read error. V usage is TRBV7-9 and J usage is TRBJ2-5; a weak D match, TRBD2 (5 bases). CDR3 length equals 13 residues. Germline CDR1 and CDR2: SEHNR and FQNEAQ (reference sequence). CDR3 in DNA: TGTTCCAGCAGCTTAAATGGAGGAGAGACCCAGTACTTC. It translates to CSSSLNGGETQYF.

J is TRBJ1-1 and V is TRBV19, with TRBD1 as a possible D gene (5 bases). Germline V gene lookup returns CDR1 LNHDA and CDR2 SQIVND (reference sequence). There are 13 residues in the CDR3. The ends were cut back, 9 bases at V and 0 bases at J, with 11 bases in the middle. CDR3 in amino acids: CASRVLMNTEAFF. CDR3 sequence (DNA): TGTGCCAGCAGGGTTCTTATGAACACTGAAGCTTTCTTT.

This chain links TRBV6-6 with TRBJ2-1, with TRBD2 identical over 10 bases. The trim removed 5 bases at V and 6 bases at J, leaving 7 bases unmatched. Germline loops: CDR1 MNHNY, CDR2 SVGAGI (reference sequence). The CDR3 runs to 15 residues. The CDR3 DNA sequence: TGTGCCAGCAGTGACCCAGCGGGGGGGCGCAATGAGCAGTTCTTC. Its protein product is CASSDPAGGRNEQFF.

V gene TRBV28 combines with J gene TRBJ2-7, with a possible D match to TRBD1 (5 bases). The CDR3 loop spans 13 amino acids. Trimming left V 6 bases short and J 3 bases short, with 12 bases between. Germline values: CDR1 MDHEN, CDR2 SYDVKM. CDR3 nucleotide sequence: TGTGCCAGCAGCCAGGGTTGGGACTACGAGCAGTACTTC. Translation gives CASSQGWDYEQYF.

This chain connects TRBV7-3 to TRBJ2-2; 10 positions agree with TRBD1. Germline lookup yields CDR1 SGHTA and CDR2 FQGTGA. V shed 5 bases and J 6 bases; nucleotides not matched to a gene: 6. CDR3 length: 15 amino acids. For the CDR3, the DNA is TGTGCCAGCAGCCGACAGGGGGCGGTTCCCGGGGAGCTGTTTTTT. It yields the protein CASSRQGAVPGELFF.

Points on this clone: The sample carries other DNA sequences with the same CDR3. The chain employs TRBV9 and TRBJ2-1; 11 nucleotides line up with TRBD2. CDR3 size: 15 residues. The germline gives CDR1 SGDLS, CDR2 YYNGEE. Trimming took 2 bases from V and 4 from J; bases not matched to a gene: 2. CDR3 DNA sequence: TGTGCCAGCAGCGTTACTAGCGGGGGTTACAATGAGCAGTTCTTC. Protein sequence: CASSVTSGGYNEQFF.

V and J are TRBV18 and TRBJ2-7, with a tentative D call TRBD2 (6 bases). Trimming removed 4 bases from V and 0 bases from J, with 13 bases in between. Germline CDR1 is KGHSH and CDR2 is LQKENI. There are 15 residues in the CDR3. The CDR3 here is CASSRDSFSSYEQYF. In DNA, the CDR3 is TGTGCCAGCTCACGGGACTCTTTTAGCTCCTACGAGCAGTACTTC.

The J gene is TRBJ2-7, the V gene TRBV4-1, with a possible D match to TRBD2 (6 bases). Trimming left V 4 bases short and J 5 bases short, with 18 bases between. Germline V gene data show CDR1 as MGHRA and CDR2 as YSYEKL. The CDR3 sequence is 15 residues long. In DNA, the CDR3 is TGCGCCAGCAGCCCTGTGGGCGGGATTAACGACGAGCAGTACTTC. Protein: CASSPVGGINDEQYF.

This clone is a singleton in its sample. V gene TRBV4-3 combines with J gene TRBJ1-6; 7 positions match TRBD1. Germline V gene sequence: CDR1 LGHNA, CDR2 YSLEER. CDR3 length: 14 residues. The J segment lost 8 bases and the V segment lost 1 base, leaving 2 bases of the junction unmatched. The CDR3: CASSQGTGYSPLHF. The CDR3 bases are TGCGCCAGCAGCCAAGGGACAGGTTATTCACCCCTCCACTTT.

V usage is TRBV7-9 and J usage is TRBJ2-7; 9 nucleotides agree with TRBD1. CDR1 is SEHNR, CDR2 FQNEAQ, per germline (reference sequence). This CDR3 comprises 15 residues. V shed 5 bases, J shed 3 bases, and the junction held 8 bases outside the gene matches. The CDR3 loop reads CASSHWGQGSYEQYF. The DNA of the CDR3 is TGTGCCAGCAGCCACTGGGGACAGGGAAGCTACGAGCAGTACTTC.

The gene calls are TRBV4-1 and TRBJ1-5; TRBD1 agrees at 8 bases. With 7 bases clipped from V and 0 bases from J, the junction kept 8 bases outside the gene matches. CDR3 length equals 16 residues. Germline V gene sequence: CDR1 MGHRA, CDR2 YSYEKL. The CDR3 DNA reads as TGCGCCAGCAACGAGGGACAGGCCGATAGCAATCAGCCCCAGCATTTT. It translates to CASNEGQADSNQPQHF.

The chain uses TRBV30 and TRBJ2-3; the D gene is possibly TRBD1 (6 bases). The CDR3 has 15 amino acids. With 0 bases removed from V and 5 bases from J, the gap between germline ends came to 15 bases. The germline V gene has CDR1 GTSNPN and CDR2 SVGIG (reference sequence). The CDR3 DNA reads TGTGCCTGGAGTGTAGACCAGCGCAGGGGAGATACGCAGTATTTT. It yields the protein CAWSVDQRRGDTQYF.

This clone was recorded a few times. CDR3 in DNA: TGTGCCAGTAGTATCGGTAGCGGTTATCATGGGGAGACCCAGTACTTC. Protein: CASSIGSGYHGETQYF. The chain is built from TRBV19 and TRBJ2-5, with TRBD2 as a possible D gene (6 bases). Germline V lookup: CDR1 LNHDA, CDR2 SQIVND (reference sequence). The CDR3 consists of 16 residues. V shed 3 bases and J shed 5 bases, with 19 bases lying between them.

The chain employs TRBV2 and TRBJ2-7; 8 bases fit TRBD2. The CDR3 is made up of 15 amino acids. V dropped 5 bases and J dropped 2; count of bases not matched to a gene: 8. The germline V gene has CDR1 SNHLY and CDR2 FYNNEI. The CDR3 sequence is CASSSGGTNPYEQYF. The CDR3 DNA sequence: TGTGCCAGCAGTAGCGGGGGAACTAATCCCTACGAGCAGTACTTC.

The J gene is TRBJ2-4, the V gene TRBV4-3; D possibly corresponds to TRBD1 (5 bases). Germline V gene data show CDR1 as LGHNA and CDR2 as YSLEER. The CDR3 totals 16 residues. The V gene lost 2 bases and the J gene lost 2 bases, with 13 bases spanning the gap. In DNA form, the CDR3 reads TGCGCCAGCAGCCAACACCTCAGGGTCACCAAAAACATTCAGTACTTC. Encoded protein: CASSQHLRVTKNIQYF.

The chain carries TRBV4-2 and TRBJ2-7, with 10 nucleotides matching TRBD1. CDR3 length: 15 residues. CDR1 LGHNA and CDR2 YNFKEQ come from the germline V gene. V lost 1 base, J lost 2 bases, and 2 bases stayed unmatched. The CDR3 spells CASSQGGQGTYEQYF. The CDR3 DNA follows: TGTGCCAGCAGCCAAGGGGGACAGGGGACCTACGAGCAGTACTTC.